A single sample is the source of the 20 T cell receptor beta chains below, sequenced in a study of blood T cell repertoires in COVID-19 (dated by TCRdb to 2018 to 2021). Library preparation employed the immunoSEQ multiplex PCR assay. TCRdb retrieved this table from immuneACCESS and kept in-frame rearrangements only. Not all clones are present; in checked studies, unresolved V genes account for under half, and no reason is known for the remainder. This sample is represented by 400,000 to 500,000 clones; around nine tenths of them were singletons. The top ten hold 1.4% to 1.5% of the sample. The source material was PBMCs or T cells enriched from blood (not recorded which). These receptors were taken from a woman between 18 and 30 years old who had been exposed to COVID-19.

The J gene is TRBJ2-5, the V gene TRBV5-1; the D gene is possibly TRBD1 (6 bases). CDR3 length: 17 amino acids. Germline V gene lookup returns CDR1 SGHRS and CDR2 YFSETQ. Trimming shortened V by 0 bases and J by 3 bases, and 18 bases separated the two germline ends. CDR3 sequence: CASSLVRLRDTEETQYF. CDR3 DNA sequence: TGCGCCAGCAGCTTGGTACGCCTCCGGGACACCGAAGAGACCCAGTACTTC.

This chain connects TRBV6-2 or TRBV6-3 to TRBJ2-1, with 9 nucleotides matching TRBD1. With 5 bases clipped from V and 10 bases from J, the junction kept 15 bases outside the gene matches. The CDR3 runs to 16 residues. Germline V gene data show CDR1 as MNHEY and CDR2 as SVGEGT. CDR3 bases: TGTGCCAGCAGTGCAACCGGGACAGGGAGGCAATGCGAGCAGTTCTTC. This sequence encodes CASSATGTGRQCEQFF.

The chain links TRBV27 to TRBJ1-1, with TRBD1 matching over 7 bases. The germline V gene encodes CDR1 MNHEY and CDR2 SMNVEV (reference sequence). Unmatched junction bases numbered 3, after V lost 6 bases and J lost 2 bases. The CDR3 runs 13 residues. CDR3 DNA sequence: TGTGCCAGCAGGAGGACAGGTAACACTGAAGCTTTCTTT. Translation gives CASRRTGNTEAFF.

CDR3 nucleotides: TGTGCCACCGACTCTACAGGGCCGGGATCCTACAATGAGCAGTTCTTC. This sequence encodes CATDSTGPGSYNEQFF. The V call is TRBV10-3, the J call TRBJ2-1; tentative D call: TRBD1 (6 bases). The V gene lost 10 bases and the J gene lost 1 base, with 20 bases spanning the gap. The CDR3 is 16 residues long. Germline assignment: CDR1 ENHRY and CDR2 SYGVKD.

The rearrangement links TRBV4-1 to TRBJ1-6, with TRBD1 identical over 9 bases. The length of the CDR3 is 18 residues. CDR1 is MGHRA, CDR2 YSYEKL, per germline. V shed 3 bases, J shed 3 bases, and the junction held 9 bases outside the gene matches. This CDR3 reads CASSQGADRGIYNSPLHF. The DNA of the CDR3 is TGCGCCAGCAGCCAGGGCGCGGACAGGGGAATCTATAATTCACCCCTCCACTTT.

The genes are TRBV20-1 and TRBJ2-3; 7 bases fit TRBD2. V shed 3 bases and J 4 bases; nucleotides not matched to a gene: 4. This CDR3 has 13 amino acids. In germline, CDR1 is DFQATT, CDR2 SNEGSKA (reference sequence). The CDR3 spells CSASGLVADTQYF. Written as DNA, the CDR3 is TGCAGTGCTAGTGGACTAGTAGCAGATACGCAGTATTTT.

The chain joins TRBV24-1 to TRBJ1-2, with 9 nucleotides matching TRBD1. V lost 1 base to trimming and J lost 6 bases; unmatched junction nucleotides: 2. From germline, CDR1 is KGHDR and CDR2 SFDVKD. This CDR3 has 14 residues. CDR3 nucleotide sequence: TGTGCCACCAGTGATTTCACAGGGGGCGATGGCTACACCTTC. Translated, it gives CATSDFTGGDGYTF.

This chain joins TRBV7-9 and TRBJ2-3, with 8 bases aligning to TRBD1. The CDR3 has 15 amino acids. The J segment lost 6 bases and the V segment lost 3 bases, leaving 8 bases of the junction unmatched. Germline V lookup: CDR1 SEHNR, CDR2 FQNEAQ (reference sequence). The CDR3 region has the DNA TGTGCCAGCAGCTTTCCGGCAGGGGGCCGGGATACGCAGTATTTT. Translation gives CASSFPAGGRDTQYF.

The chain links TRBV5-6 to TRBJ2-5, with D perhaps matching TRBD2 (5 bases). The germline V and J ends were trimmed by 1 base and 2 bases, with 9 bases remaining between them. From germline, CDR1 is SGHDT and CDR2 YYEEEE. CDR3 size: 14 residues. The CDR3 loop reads CASSLSGIQETQYF. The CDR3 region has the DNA TGTGCCAGCAGCTTGTCCGGGATACAAGAGACCCAGTACTTC.

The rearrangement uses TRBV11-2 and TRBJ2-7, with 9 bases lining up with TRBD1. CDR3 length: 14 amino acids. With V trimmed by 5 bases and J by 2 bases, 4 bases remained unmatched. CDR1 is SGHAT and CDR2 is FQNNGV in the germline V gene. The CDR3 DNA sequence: TGTGCCAGCAGCATTGGGACAGGGACCTACGAGCAGTACTTC. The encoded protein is CASSIGTGTYEQYF.

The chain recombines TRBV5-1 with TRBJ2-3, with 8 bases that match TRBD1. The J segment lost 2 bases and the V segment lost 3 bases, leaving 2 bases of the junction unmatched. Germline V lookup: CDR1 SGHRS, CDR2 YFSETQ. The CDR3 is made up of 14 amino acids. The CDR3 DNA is TGCGCCAGCAGCTGGGACAGGTACACAGATACGCAGTATTTT. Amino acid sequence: CASSWDRYTDTQYF.

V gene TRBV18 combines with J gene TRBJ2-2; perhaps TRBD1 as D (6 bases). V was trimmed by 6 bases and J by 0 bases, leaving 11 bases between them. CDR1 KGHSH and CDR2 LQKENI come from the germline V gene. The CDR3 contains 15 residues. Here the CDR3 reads CASSPGQPNTGELFF. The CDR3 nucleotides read TGTGCCAGCTCGCCGGGACAACCGAACACCGGGGAGCTGTTTTTT. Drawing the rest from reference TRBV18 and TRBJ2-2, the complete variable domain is NAGVMQNPRHLVRRRGQEARLRCSPMKGHSHVYWYRQLPEEGLKFMVYLQKENIIDESGMPKERFSAEFPKEGPSILRIQQVVRGDSAAYFCASSPGQPNTGELFFGEGSRLTVL.

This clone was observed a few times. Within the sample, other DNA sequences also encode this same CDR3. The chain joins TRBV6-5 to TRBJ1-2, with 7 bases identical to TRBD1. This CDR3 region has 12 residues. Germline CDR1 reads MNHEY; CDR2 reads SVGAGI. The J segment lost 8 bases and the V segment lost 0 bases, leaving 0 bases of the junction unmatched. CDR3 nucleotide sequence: TGTGCCAGCAGTTACTCCAGGGGGGGCTACACCTTC. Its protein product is CASSYSRGGYTF.

This CDR3 is CASSDQTRNYGYTF. The CDR3, as DNA: TGTGCCAGCAGCGATCAGACAAGAAACTATGGCTACACCTTC. The chain uses TRBV3-1 (or the pseudogene TRBV3-2) and TRBJ1-2, with D hard to call. Germline V lookup: CDR1 LGHDT, CDR2 YNNKEL (reference sequence). V was pared by 5 bases and J by 2 bases, with 12 bases between. The CDR3 contains 14 residues.

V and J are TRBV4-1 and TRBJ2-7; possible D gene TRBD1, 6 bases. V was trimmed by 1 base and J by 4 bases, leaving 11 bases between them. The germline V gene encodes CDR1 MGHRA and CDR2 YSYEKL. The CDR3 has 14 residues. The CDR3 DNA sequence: TGCGCCAGCAGCCAAGGGGTAGGGGGTTACGAGCAGTACTTC. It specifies CASSQGVGGYEQYF.

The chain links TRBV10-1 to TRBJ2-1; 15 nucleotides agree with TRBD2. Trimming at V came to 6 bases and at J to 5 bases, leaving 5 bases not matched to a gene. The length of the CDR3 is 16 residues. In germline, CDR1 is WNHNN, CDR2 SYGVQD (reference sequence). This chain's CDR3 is CASRRGLAGGDNEQFF. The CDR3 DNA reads TGCGCCAGCAGGAGAGGACTAGCGGGAGGGGACAATGAGCAGTTCTTC.

In nucleotides, the CDR3 is TGTGCCAGCAGCCGGGGATCGAACAGGGGGACGGGCTACACCTTC. Translation gives CASSRGSNRGTGYTF. This chain uses TRBV6-5 with TRBJ1-2, with 8 bases aligning to TRBD1. V shed 6 bases, J shed 8 bases, and the junction held 14 bases outside the gene matches. Germline V gene lookup returns CDR1 MNHEY and CDR2 SVGAGI. This CDR3 has 15 residues.

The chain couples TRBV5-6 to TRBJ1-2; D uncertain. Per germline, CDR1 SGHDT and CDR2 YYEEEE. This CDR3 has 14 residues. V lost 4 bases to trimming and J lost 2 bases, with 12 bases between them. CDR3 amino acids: CASSPTYGNYGYTF. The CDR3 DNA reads TGTGCCAGCAGCCCGACTTACGGGAACTATGGCTACACCTTC.

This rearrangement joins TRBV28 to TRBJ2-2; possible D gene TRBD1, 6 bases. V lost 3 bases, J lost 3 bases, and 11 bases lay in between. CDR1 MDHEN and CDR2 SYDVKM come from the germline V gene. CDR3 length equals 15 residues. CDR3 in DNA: TGTGCCAGCAGTTTTTCAGGGGCGGACACCGGGGAGCTGTTTTTT. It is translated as CASSFSGADTGELFF.

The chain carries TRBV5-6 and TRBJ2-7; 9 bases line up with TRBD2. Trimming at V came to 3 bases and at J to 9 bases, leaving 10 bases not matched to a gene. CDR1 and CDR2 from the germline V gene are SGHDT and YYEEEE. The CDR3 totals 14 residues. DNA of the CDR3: TGTGCCAGCAGCTCCGACTTCCGCGGGGGGGTGCAGTACTTC. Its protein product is CASSSDFRGGVQYF.